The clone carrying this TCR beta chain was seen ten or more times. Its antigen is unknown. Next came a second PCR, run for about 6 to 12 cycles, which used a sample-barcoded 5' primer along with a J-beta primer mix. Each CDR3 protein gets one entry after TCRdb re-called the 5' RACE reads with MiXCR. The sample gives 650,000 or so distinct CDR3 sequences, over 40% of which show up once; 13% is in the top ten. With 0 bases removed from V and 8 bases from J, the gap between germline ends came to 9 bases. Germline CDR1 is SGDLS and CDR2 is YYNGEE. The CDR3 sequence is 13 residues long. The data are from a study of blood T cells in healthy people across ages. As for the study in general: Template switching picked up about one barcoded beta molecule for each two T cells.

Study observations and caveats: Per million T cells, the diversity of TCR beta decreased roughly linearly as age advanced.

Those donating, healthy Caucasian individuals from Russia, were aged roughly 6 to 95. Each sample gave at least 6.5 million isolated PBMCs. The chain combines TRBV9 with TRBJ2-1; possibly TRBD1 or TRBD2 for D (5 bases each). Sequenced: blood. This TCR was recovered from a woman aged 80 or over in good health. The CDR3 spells CASSVGGDDEQFF. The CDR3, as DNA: TGTGCCAGCAGCGTAGGAGGGGACGATGAGCAGTTCTTC.